This T cell receptor (beta chain) was observed in a study of early T cells in non-severe SARS-CoV-2 infection. Across the whole study: Alpha and beta chains were unpaired, from unsorted whole-blood bulk RNA.

Tagging with unique molecular identifiers was applied to individual cDNA molecules. TCRdb fed the 5' RACE reads into MiXCR, producing one record per CDR3 protein. This table holds about 70,000 distinct CDR3 sequences, about an eighth found once. Many counts were recorded for this clonotype. Its matching antigen is unknown. Broader study findings: In VDJdb matching, anti-spike CD8 responses were favored while private and CD4 specificities went missing.

This TCR was sampled from an adult who was a healthcare worker with PCR-confirmed SARS-CoV-2 infection or an uninfected control (not recorded which). The specimen was whole blood.

The CDR3 bases are TGCGCCAGCAGCCAAGATCTTCCTAGCGTGCCCCTCCACTTT. Translated: CASSQDLPSVPLHF. This rearrangement joins TRBV4-1 to TRBJ1-6; D is uncertain. CDR1 is MGHRA and CDR2 is YSYEKL in the germline V gene. V was clipped by 0 bases and J by 13 bases, with 13 bases between them. This CDR3 spans 14 amino acids.